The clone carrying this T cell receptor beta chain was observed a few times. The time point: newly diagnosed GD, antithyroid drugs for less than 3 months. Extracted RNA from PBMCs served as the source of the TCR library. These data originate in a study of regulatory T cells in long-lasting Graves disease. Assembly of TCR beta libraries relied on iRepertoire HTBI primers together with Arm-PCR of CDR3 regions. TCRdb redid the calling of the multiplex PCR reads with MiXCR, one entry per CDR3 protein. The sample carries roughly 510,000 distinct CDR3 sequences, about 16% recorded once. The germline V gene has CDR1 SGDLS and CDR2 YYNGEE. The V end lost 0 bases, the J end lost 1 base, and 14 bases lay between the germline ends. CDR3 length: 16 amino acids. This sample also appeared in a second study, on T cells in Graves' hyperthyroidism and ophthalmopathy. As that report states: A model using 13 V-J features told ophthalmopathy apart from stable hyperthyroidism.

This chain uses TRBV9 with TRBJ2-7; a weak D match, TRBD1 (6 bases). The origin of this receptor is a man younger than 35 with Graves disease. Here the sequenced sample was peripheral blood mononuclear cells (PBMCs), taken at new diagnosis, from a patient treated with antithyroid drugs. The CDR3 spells CASSVAAGDRSYEQYF. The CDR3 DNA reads TGTGCCAGCAGCGTAGCGGCAGGGGATAGGTCCTACGAGCAGTACTTC.